This is a list of T cell receptor beta chains from one sample in a study of blood T cell repertoires in COVID-19. Only in-frame clones appear in the TCRdb table, and some are missing; sequencing was by immunoSEQ multiplex PCR. Of more than 300,000 clones in the sample, around 91% are singletons; the top ten hold 3% to 4%. Input material: peripheral blood. The receptor set was obtained from a young woman who had recovered from COVID-19. CDR3s include the opening cysteine and the closing phenylalanine or tryptophan. Fields, in order: J gene, clone size, V gene, D gene, CDR3 protein, CDR3 DNA. D genes are given only for firm matches. Size is stated for part of the rows, as once, few or many counts, or as a class when the clone is expanded.

>TRBJ1-3|once|TRBV7-2|-
CASSGGKASGNTIYF
TGTGCCAGCAGCGGGGGGAAGGCCTCTGGAAACACCATATATTTT
>TRBJ2-3|-|TRBV11-2|-
CASSSWAGDTQYF
TGTGCCAGCAGCTCGTGGGCCGGAGATACGCAGTATTTT
>TRBJ2-1|-|TRBV7-9|TRBD2
CASSLIPGLANYNEQFF
TGTGCCAGCAGCTTAATCCCGGGACTAGCGAACTACAATGAGCAGTTCTTC
>TRBJ1-1|few|TRBV6-5|TRBD1
CASRRTGGPSAFF
TGTGCCAGCAGGAGAACAGGGGGCCCGAGTGCTTTCTTT
>TRBJ2-1|-|TRBV18|-
CASSPPLAENNEQFF
TGTGCCAGCTCACCACCGTTGGCGGAGAACAATGAGCAGTTCTTC
>TRBJ1-2|-|TRBV7-2|-
CASSLYNGYTF
TGTGCCAGCAGCTTATACAATGGCTACACCTTC
>TRBJ2-4|-|TRBV6-2/TRBV6-3|-
CASSYSGSTNIQYF
TGTGCCAGCAGTTACTCTGGTAGCACAAACATTCAGTACTTC
>TRBJ2-3|-|TRBV29-1|TRBD2
CSANQGGPYTDTQYF
TGCAGCGCTAATCAGGGAGGGCCGTACACAGATACGCAGTATTTT
>TRBJ1-2|-|TRBV30|TRBD1
CAWSPLSGGMGYTF
TGTGCCTGGAGTCCCCTCTCAGGGGGCATGGGCTACACCTTC
>TRBJ1-1|-|TRBV20-1|-
CSASQGNTEAFF
TGCAGTGCTAGTCAGGGGAACACTGAAGCTTTCTTT
>TRBJ1-1|-|TRBV19|TRBD1
CASSITPGQGSEAFF
TGTGCCAGTAGTATAACACCGGGACAGGGGTCCGAAGCTTTCTTT
>TRBJ1-5|-|TRBV10-3|-
CAISDGGAGNQPQHF
TGTGCCATCAGTGACGGGGGAGCGGGCAATCAGCCCCAGCATTTT
>TRBJ2-3|-|TRBV11-3|-
CASSSQGYDTQYF
TGTGCCAGCAGCTCACAGGGATACGATACGCAGTATTTT
>TRBJ2-3|-|TRBV5-5|-
CASSLVAGLGGTDTQYF
TGTGCCAGCAGCTTGGTTGCGGGGTTGGGTGGCACAGATACGCAGTATTTT
>TRBJ2-3|once|TRBV7-6|TRBD1
CASSSGQGRTDTQYF
TGTGCCAGCAGCTCCGGACAGGGTCGGACAGATACGCAGTATTTT
>TRBJ1-1|-|TRBV19|TRBD1
CASRRDSQNTEAFF
TGTGCCAGTAGACGGGACAGCCAGAACACTGAAGCTTTCTTT
>TRBJ1-3|-|TRBV18|-
CASSRVPDRLFSGNTIYF
TGTGCCAGCTCACGCGTCCCGGACAGACTTTTCTCTGGAAACACCATATATTTT
>TRBJ2-1|-|TRBV11-2|TRBD2
CASSLFSSGTSSYNEQFF
TGTGCCAGCAGCTTGTTTTCTTCCGGGACTAGCTCCTACAATGAGCAGTTCTTC
>TRBJ2-1|-|TRBV6-5|TRBD2
CASGASGPHNEQFF
TGTGCCAGCGGGGCTAGCGGGCCCCACAATGAGCAGTTCTTC
>TRBJ1-1|-|TRBV6-5|-
CASSYSSGMGTEAFF
TGTGCCAGCAGTTACTCGTCAGGGATGGGCACTGAAGCTTTCTTT
>TRBJ1-3|-|TRBV29-1|-
CSVGWGAGNTIYF
TGCAGCGTTGGGTGGGGGGCTGGAAACACCATATATTTT
>TRBJ2-2|-|TRBV5-6|TRBD1
CASSSGTGMTGELFF
TGTGCCAGCAGCTCCGGGACAGGGATGACCGGGGAGCTGTTTTTT
>TRBJ1-5|-|TRBV6-2/TRBV6-3|TRBD1
CASSDGQGMNNQPQHF
TGTGCCAGCAGCGATGGACAGGGAATGAACAATCAGCCCCAGCATTTT
>TRBJ2-3|-|TRBV19|TRBD2
CASSTRLASLTDTQYF
TGTGCCAGTAGTACCCGACTAGCGAGCCTCACAGATACGCAGTATTTT
>TRBJ2-1|-|TRBV6-5|TRBD2
CASSWAPSTSGEQFF
TGTGCCAGCAGTTGGGCCCCCTCGACTAGCGGTGAGCAGTTCTTC
>TRBJ1-2|-|TRBV7-9|TRBD1
CASSVRDRLYGYTF
TGTGCCAGCAGCGTCCGGGACAGGTTATATGGCTACACCTTC
>TRBJ2-3|-|TRBV7-2|TRBD2
CASSPGLAGPRDTQYF
TGTGCCAGCAGCCCCGGACTAGCGGGACCCAGGGATACGCAGTATTTT
>TRBJ1-4|-|TRBV27|-
CASSPRWGDEKLFF
TGTGCCAGCAGTCCCAGATGGGGGGATGAAAAACTGTTTTTT
>TRBJ1-2|few|TRBV7-8|TRBD1
CASSLWGQDTAGYTF
TGTGCCAGCAGCTTATGGGGACAGGATACCGCTGGCTACACCTTC
>TRBJ2-3|-|TRBV11-2|TRBD2
CASSHGTSGRATDTQYF
TGTGCCAGCAGCCACGGGACTAGCGGGAGGGCCACAGATACGCAGTATTTT
>TRBJ2-3|once|TRBV7-9|-
CASSLGARDTQYF
TGTGCCAGCAGCTTAGGGGCAAGGGATACGCAGTATTTT
>TRBJ1-1|-|TRBV6-5|-
CASRRQRYNTEAFF
TGTGCCAGCAGGCGACAGAGATATAACACTGAAGCTTTCTTT
>TRBJ2-5|once|TRBV9|TRBD2
CASSEGLAEPQETQYF
TGTGCCAGCAGCGAGGGACTAGCGGAGCCCCAAGAGACCCAGTACTTC
>TRBJ2-3|-|TRBV28|-
CASSLWQGEIGTDTQYF
TGTGCCAGCAGTTTGTGGCAGGGCGAAATAGGCACAGATACGCAGTATTTT
>TRBJ2-3|-|TRBV10-1|TRBD2
CASTTMGGLAGGEGSTDTQYF
TGCGCCAGCACGACCATGGGGGGGCTAGCGGGAGGGGAGGGGAGCACAGATACGCAGTATTTT
>TRBJ2-2|-|TRBV7-2|-
CASSLVSTGELFF
TGTGCCAGCAGCTTAGTTAGCACCGGGGAGCTGTTTTTT
>TRBJ2-4|-|TRBV5-6|-
CASSFGRLKNIQYF
TGTGCCAGCAGCTTTGGGAGACTGAAAAACATTCAGTACTTC
>TRBJ2-3|once|TRBV21-1|-
CASSRFRQGAEYTDTQYF
TGTGCCAGCAGCAGATTCCGACAGGGGGCTGAATACACAGATACGCAGTATTTT
>TRBJ1-5|-|TRBV30|TRBD1
CAWGSGGHQPQHF
TGTGCCTGGGGATCAGGGGGCCATCAGCCCCAGCATTTT
>TRBJ2-2|-|TRBV5-1|TRBD2
CASSWRPGTSGRYTGELFF
TGCGCCAGCAGCTGGCGACCAGGGACTAGCGGGAGATATACCGGGGAGCTGTTTTTT